What follows are 18 T cell receptor beta chains derived from one specimen sequenced in a study of blood T cell repertoires in COVID-19. The data were produced by immunoSEQ multiplex PCR, yet TCRdb's version contains in-frame clones alone and is incomplete. This table holds more than 200,000 clones, around 80% found once. The sequencing input was peripheral blood. These receptors were obtained from a man aged 55 to 70 with acute or convalescent COVID-19.

V is TRBV30 and J is TRBJ2-3; TRBD2 matches at 7 bases. This CDR3 has 14 amino acids. In germline, CDR1 is GTSNPN, CDR2 SVGIG (reference sequence). The V gene end was trimmed by 7 bases and the J gene end by 4 bases; junction bases not matched to a gene: 11. CDR3 amino acids: CAFGAGVTSDTQYF. The CDR3 bases are TGTGCCTTTGGGGCGGGGGTCACCTCAGATACGCAGTATTTT.

V usage is TRBV5-6 and J usage is TRBJ1-2, with a tentative D call TRBD1 (5 bases). The CDR3 is 14 amino acids. Trimming took 0 bases from V and 4 from J, leaving 10 bases between them. CDR1 and CDR2 (germline): SGHDT, YYEEEE. The CDR3 loop reads CASSLDRKLYGYTF. The CDR3 DNA is TGTGCCAGCAGCTTGGACAGGAAGCTCTATGGCTACACCTTC.

Turning to this clone: Other DNA sequences from this sample encode an identical CDR3 as well. The J gene is TRBJ1-1, the V gene TRBV5-1, with a tentative D call TRBD1 (5 bases). The V end lost 5 bases, the J end lost 0 bases, and 8 bases lay between the germline ends. CDR3 size: 13 residues. Germline CDR1 and CDR2: SGHRS and YFSETQ. The CDR3 DNA sequence: TGCGCCAGCAGTGGGGGGATGAACACTGAAGCTTTCTTT. This gives the protein CASSGGMNTEAFF.

The DNA of the CDR3 is TGTGCCAGCAGTTTGGGCCTAGCGGGAGTGAATGAGCAGTTCTTC. Amino acid sequence: CASSLGLAGVNEQFF. V and J are TRBV28 and TRBJ2-1; TRBD2 matches 10 bases. Trimming removed 3 bases from V and 7 bases from J; junction bases left unmatched: 6. CDR1 and CDR2 from the germline V gene are MDHEN and SYDVKM. The CDR3 sequence is 15 residues long.

This clone was seen just once. CDR3 sequence: CASSSGIYEQYF. The CDR3 region has the DNA TGTGCCAGCAGCTCGGGGATCTACGAGCAGTACTTC. The chain is built from TRBV13 and TRBJ2-7, with D perhaps matching TRBD2 (5 bases). Per the germline V gene, CDR1 is PRHDT and CDR2 is FYEKMQ (reference sequence). V gave up 4 bases and J gave up 3 bases, with 7 bases separating them. The CDR3 extends over 12 amino acids.

The chain recombines TRBV9 with TRBJ1-3; the match to TRBD1 covers 7 bases. Germline assignment: CDR1 SGDLS and CDR2 YYNGEE. The CDR3 sequence is 16 residues long. V dropped 3 bases and J dropped 2; count of bases not matched to a gene: 8. The CDR3: CASSDRGQGAGNTIYF. The CDR3 nucleotides read TGTGCCAGCAGCGATAGAGGTCAGGGGGCTGGAAACACCATATATTTT.

The chain carries TRBV6-5 and TRBJ2-7; TRBD1 matches at 9 bases. CDR3 length: 15 amino acids. Germline-derived CDR1 and CDR2 are MNHEY and SVGAGI. J lost 3 bases, V lost 4 bases, and 7 bases had no gene match. The CDR3 region is CASSWNAGQGYEQYF. The CDR3 bases are TGTGCCAGCAGTTGGAACGCGGGACAGGGCTACGAGCAGTACTTC.

The chain joins TRBV4-3 to TRBJ2-3; D not certain. V was clipped by 4 bases and J by 2 bases, with 16 bases between them. Germline lookup yields CDR1 LGHNA and CDR2 YSLEER. CDR3 length: 16 residues. The CDR3 DNA is TGCGCCAGCAGCCGATCCGAGGTACGAAACACAGATACGCAGTATTTT. Its protein is CASSRSEVRNTDTQYF.

The chain links TRBV29-1 to TRBJ1-5, with D tentatively TRBD1 (5 bases). Looked up from germline, CDR1 is SQVTM and CDR2 is ANQGSEA. Trimming pared 7 bases from V and 6 bases from J, leaving 16 bases between. CDR3 length: 13 residues. The CDR3 protein is CSATGGVGQPQHF. As DNA, the CDR3 is TGCAGCGCCACAGGAGGGGTTGGTCAGCCCCAGCATTTT.

This chain links TRBV6-6 with TRBJ2-6; D is undetermined. CDR3 length: 14 amino acids. The germline gives CDR1 MNHNY, CDR2 SVGAGI (reference sequence). V shed 6 bases and J shed 1 base, with 7 bases lying between them. CDR3 region: CASRTASGANVLTF. Here the CDR3 DNA reads TGTGCCAGCAGAACAGCTTCTGGGGCCAACGTCCTGACTTTC.

The V gene is TRBV9, the J gene TRBJ2-2, with 13 nucleotides matching TRBD2. This CDR3 spans 16 amino acids. Germline CDR1 and CDR2: SGDLS and YYNGEE. V dropped 2 bases and J dropped 5; count of bases not matched to a gene: 3. CDR3 DNA sequence: TGTGCCAGCAGCGTCGGACTAGCGGGAGTTACCGGGGAGCTGTTTTTT. Protein product: CASSVGLAGVTGELFF. The variable domain in full, with the rest retrieved from reference TRBV9 and TRBJ2-2, is DSGVTQTPKHLITATGQRVTLRCSPRSGDLSVYWYQQSLDQGLQFLIQYYNGEERAKGNILERFSAQQFPDLHSELNLSSLELGDSALYFCASSVGLAGVTGELFFGEGSRLTVL.

V is TRBV5-4 and J is TRBJ2-1; 9 bases line up with TRBD2. Germline V gene data show CDR1 as SGHNT and CDR2 as YYREEE (reference sequence). The CDR3 sequence is 14 residues long. J lost 5 bases, V lost 3 bases, and 3 bases had no gene match. CDR3 protein: CASSSGLANNEQFF. In nucleotides, the CDR3 is TGTGCCAGCAGCTCGGGACTAGCCAACAATGAGCAGTTCTTC.

The CDR3 nucleotides read TGTGCCAGCAGCTGGGGACAGAGAATATGGGTGAACACTGAAGCTTTCTTT. Amino acids: CASSWGQRIWVNTEAFF. The V call is TRBV5-6, the J call TRBJ1-1, with 7 bases matching TRBD1. The CDR3 is 17 residues long. CDR1 and CDR2 (germline): SGHDT, YYEEEE. The junction had 11 bases not matched to a gene; V was cut back by 3 bases and J by 0 bases. The full variable domain, in which reference TRBV5-6 and TRBJ1-1 provide the parts outside the CDR3, is DAGVTQSPTHLIKTRGQQVTLRCSPKSGHDTVSWYQQALGQGPQFIFQYYEEEERQRGNFPDRFSGHQFPNYSSELNVNALLLGDSALYLCASSWGQRIWVNTEAFFGQGTRLTVV.

This chain links TRBV19 with TRBJ1-5, with a possible D match to TRBD1 (6 bases). Germline CDR1 and CDR2: LNHDA and SQIVND (reference sequence). Trimming took 1 base from V and 6 from J, leaving 13 bases between them. CDR3 length equals 15 residues. DNA for the CDR3: TGTGCCAGTAGTATAGGAGGGGGGGCCGGTCAGCCCCAGCATTTT. It translates to CASSIGGGAGQPQHF.

The J gene is TRBJ2-7, the V gene TRBV6-6; D is perhaps TRBD1 (5 bases). Trimming left V 8 bases short and J 6 bases short, with 20 bases between. The CDR3 contains 14 residues. Germline CDR1 MNHNY, CDR2 SVGAGI (reference sequence). CDR3 coding DNA: TGTGCCAGCCGTAGGCTGGACACAAACGGCGAGCAGTACTTC. The encoded protein is CASRRLDTNGEQYF.

The rearrangement joins TRBV20-1 to TRBJ2-3; 7 bases line up with TRBD2. Germline values: CDR1 DFQATT, CDR2 SNEGSKA (reference sequence). This CDR3 contains 10 residues. CDR3 residues: CMGGADTQYF. The CDR3 coding sequence is TGCATGGGAGGGGCAGATACGCAGTATTTT.

A single count supports this clone. The chain combines TRBV6-5 with TRBJ2-7; D may be TRBD1 (5 bases). Per germline, CDR1 MNHEY and CDR2 SVGAGI. Trimming shortened V by 4 bases and J by 7 bases, and 20 bases separated the two germline ends. The CDR3 has 15 amino acids. The CDR3 bases are TGTGCCAGCAGTTCCTCTCCGTTCAGGGCAGGGGAGCAGTACTTC. Its protein is CASSSSPFRAGEQYF.

The chain has TRBV10-2 and TRBJ2-6; 8 bases fit TRBD1. Germline CDR1 reads WSHSY; CDR2 reads SAAADI. After removal of 6 bases from V and 2 bases from J, the junction contained 6 bases not matched to a gene. This CDR3 spans 16 amino acids. This CDR3 is CASRADRVAGANVLTF. Here the CDR3 DNA reads TGCGCCAGCAGGGCGGACAGGGTTGCTGGGGCCAACGTCCTGACTTTC.